The 4 T cell receptor beta chains given below trace back to one sample, sequenced in a study of memory CD4+ T cells and cytomegalovirus serostatus. Assay: immunoSEQ multiplex PCR; the TCRdb copy retains only in-frame clones and omits some. The sample lists about 80,000 clones, approximately 84% seen once, with around 0.78% in the top ten. Single viable CD3+CD4+CD8-CD45RO+ cells were sorted as the memory CD4+ T cells. The sample comprised memory CD4+ T cells from blood. The receptors were sampled from an adult in good health and CMV-seronegative.

V is TRBV28 and J is TRBJ1-1, with D perhaps matching TRBD1 (5 bases). Trimming cost V 9 bases and J 1 base, with 6 bases left between them. The CDR3 contains 11 residues. Germline V gives CDR1 MDHEN, CDR2 SYDVKM. This CDR3 is CASTGNTEAFF. In DNA form, the CDR3 reads TGTGCCAGTACAGGGAACACTGAAGCTTTCTTT.

This clone was counted a few times. The chain uses TRBV5-1 and TRBJ1-5, with 8 nucleotides matching TRBD1. CDR3 size: 15 residues. The junction had 5 bases not matched to a gene; V was cut back by 1 base and J by 5 bases. The germline CDR1 and CDR2 sequences are SGHRS and YFSETQ. The CDR3 region has the DNA TGCGCCAGCAGCTTGAGGGCAGGGGGCGATCAGCCCCAGCATTTT. It yields the protein CASSLRAGGDQPQHF.

This clone came up once. This chain links TRBV6-6 with TRBJ2-2; no clear D. Per the germline V gene, CDR1 is MNHNY and CDR2 is SVGAGI (reference sequence). Trimming pared 4 bases from V and 7 bases from J, leaving 7 bases between. The CDR3 spans 12 residues. The CDR3 sequence: CASSSIYGELFF. As DNA, the CDR3 is TGTGCCAGCAGTTCCATTTACGGGGAGCTGTTTTTT.

This clone was detected ten times or more. This chain joins TRBV5-6 and TRBJ1-1; no reliable D call. Trimming left V 6 bases short and J 0 bases short, with 9 bases between. This CDR3 spans 13 amino acids. CDR1 is SGHDT and CDR2 is YYEEEE in the germline V gene. The CDR3 DNA reads as TGTGCCAGCACCAATCGGGTGAACACTGAAGCTTTCTTT. Its translation is CASTNRVNTEAFF.